The T cell receptor beta chain under discussion was sequenced for a study of T-cell reconstitution after alpha-beta-depleted transplantation in children. Preparation of the TCRbeta library used unique molecular identifiers. TCRdb recomputed calls from the PCR reads with MiXCR, one row per CDR3 protein. The sample includes hundreds of thousands of distinct CDR3 sequences, roughly 15% seen only once; the top ten take approximately 4.5%. With 0 bases removed from V and 2 bases from J, the gap between germline ends came to 6 bases. The germline CDR1 and CDR2 sequences are SGDLS and YYNGEE. This CDR3 has 13 amino acids.

The input for sequencing was PBMCs, mostly from graft donor cells, taken 360 days after TCRalphabeta/CD19-depleted stem cell transplant. The chain links TRBV9 to TRBJ2-7; D gene unclear. The TCR comes from a male patient aged 10 to 17 who had a stem cell transplant for acute lymphoblastic leukemia, so the T cells may come from the graft donor. Here the CDR3 reads CASSVGVTYEQYF. CDR3 nucleotides: TGTGCCAGCAGCGTAGGGGTTACCTACGAGCAGTACTTC. Full variable domain (outside the CDR3, taken from reference TRBV9 and TRBJ2-7): DSGVTQTPKHLITATGQRVTLRCSPRSGDLSVYWYQQSLDQGLQFLIQYYNGEERAKGNILERFSAQQFPDLHSELNLSSLELGDSALYFCASSVGVTYEQYFGPGTRLTVT.